These 7 T cell receptor beta chains share one sample of origin, sequenced in a study of cytomegalovirus exposure and HLA in healthy donors. 13 Jbeta primers and 60 Vbeta primers were used for the PCR. The assay was immunoSEQ multiplex PCR, and TCRdb's table has in-frame clones only and misses some. This table has about 210,000 clones, around 80% appearing once. The specimen was PBMCs. Receptors were obtained from a boy aged 5-17 years in good health and CMV-seronegative.

The chain has TRBV11-3 and TRBJ2-1, with 13 bases matching TRBD2. This CDR3 has 18 amino acids. In germline, CDR1 is SGHNT, CDR2 YENEEA. Trimming cost V 1 base and J 7 bases; bases outside gene matches: 10. The CDR3 is CASSLVLLGTSGTNEQFF. DNA of the CDR3: TGTGCCAGCAGCTTAGTCCTCCTTGGGACTAGCGGGACTAATGAGCAGTTCTTC.

The chain employs TRBV6-6 and TRBJ2-7; D is perhaps TRBD2 (5 bases). The V and J ends lost 4 bases and 3 bases respectively, with 13 bases between them. The germline CDR1 and CDR2 sequences are MNHNY and SVGAGI (reference sequence). This CDR3 has 14 residues. CDR3 protein: CASSSSGRDYEQYF. CDR3 DNA sequence: TGTGCCAGCAGTTCCTCAGGACGGGACTACGAGCAGTACTTC.

The rearrangement links TRBV27 to TRBJ2-3; 8 bases align to TRBD1. The CDR3 loop spans 15 amino acids. V shed 2 bases and J 0 bases; nucleotides not matched to a gene: 1. Germline assignment: CDR1 MNHEY and CDR2 SMNVEV (reference sequence). This CDR3 is CASSLGQGSTDTQYF. In nucleotides, the CDR3 is TGTGCCAGCAGTTTAGGACAGGGAAGCACAGATACGCAGTATTTT.

The chain combines TRBV19 with TRBJ1-1, with a possible D match to TRBD1 (6 bases). CDR1 is LNHDA and CDR2 is SQIVND in the germline V gene (reference sequence). The CDR3 is made up of 14 amino acids. Trimming removed 6 bases from V and 5 bases from J, with 16 bases in between. The CDR3 protein is CASSLTGFGTEAFF. The DNA for the CDR3 is TGTGCCAGTAGCCTTACAGGGTTTGGTACTGAAGCTTTCTTT.

The chain combines TRBV6-1 with TRBJ1-2; no definite D call. The CDR3 runs 14 residues. Trimming left V 2 bases short and J 0 bases short, with 7 bases between. Germline assignment: CDR1 MNHNS and CDR2 SASEGT. CDR3 in DNA: TGTGCCAGCAGTGAATTTCTTTCTAACTATGGCTACACCTTC. Residues: CASSEFLSNYGYTF.

V is TRBV10-2 and J is TRBJ2-3, with D perhaps TRBD2 (5 bases). Germline V gives CDR1 WSHSY, CDR2 SAAADI. V was pared by 3 bases and J by 0 bases, with 13 bases between. The CDR3 has 16 amino acids. CDR3 coding DNA: TGCGCCAGCAGTGACCGAGGACTGTTTAGCACAGATACGCAGTATTTT. Encoded protein: CASSDRGLFSTDTQYF.

V usage is TRBV4-2 and J usage is TRBJ2-3; the match to TRBD2 covers 10 bases. CDR3 length equals 16 residues. The germline V gene has CDR1 LGHNA and CDR2 YNFKEQ. The V segment lost 1 base and the J segment 4 bases; nucleotides outside the gene matches: 5. The CDR3 spells CASSQGSGRFADTQYF. In DNA, the CDR3 is TGTGCCAGCAGCCAAGGTAGCGGGAGGTTCGCAGATACGCAGTATTTT.